This T cell receptor (beta chain) was captured in a study of blood T cell repertoires in COVID-19. This clone was counted a single time. The germline V gene encodes CDR1 LGHDT and CDR2 YNNKEL (reference sequence). V lost 1 base, J lost 10 bases, and 9 bases stayed unmatched. The CDR3 is 15 residues long. TCRdb's copy holds only in-frame clones and misses some; the assay was immunoSEQ multiplex PCR. The table shows over 200,000 clones, with 83% occurring only once. V gene TRBV3-1 (or the pseudogene TRBV3-2) combines with J gene TRBJ2-1; 8 bases are shared with TRBD2. The sequenced material came from peripheral blood. The sequence was obtained from a man older than 75 with acute or convalescent COVID-19. The DNA of the CDR3 is TGTGCCAGCAGCCAAGGGTTCGGGAGGGCCGTCGAGCAGTTCTTC. Encoded protein: CASSQGFGRAVEQFF.